The clone carrying this T cell receptor beta chain was recorded many times. The data were obtained in a study of T-cell reconstitution after alpha-beta-depleted transplantation in children. A library of TCRbeta sequences, prepared with unique molecular identifiers, was generated. TCRdb re-called the PCR reads through MiXCR, storing one row per CDR3 protein. The sample carries more than 550,000 distinct CDR3 sequences, under 12% recorded once. The sequence came from a human donor who donated a stem cell graft to a child with acute myeloid leukemia. The starting material was PBMCs from the stem cell graft donor, obtained from the stem cell graft.

Here the CDR3 reads CASSQGAMNTEAFF. The DNA for the CDR3 is TGTGCCAGCAGCCAAGGGGCAATGAACACTGAAGCTTTCTTT. The J gene is TRBJ1-1, the V gene TRBV3-1, with D uncertain. This CDR3 spans 14 amino acids. Per germline, CDR1 LGHDT and CDR2 YNNKEL (reference sequence). Trimming left V 1 base short and J 0 bases short, with 6 bases between.